The clone carrying this T cell receptor (beta chain) has just a few counts. Its target is not known. The data stem from a study of cytomegalovirus exposure and HLA in healthy donors. As for the study in general: Early released data comprised 80 million to 100 million unique TCRs from HLA-typed donors.

Study-level results: The authors listed some 150 TCR beta chains as cytomegalovirus-associated.

In the PCR, 60 Vbeta and 13 Jbeta primers were used. TCRdb's table, derived via immunoSEQ multiplex PCR, lists solely in-frame clones and lacks some. Of some 130,000 clones detected, 74% appear once; the ten largest clones hold approximately 7.8%. Trimming cost V 5 bases and J 5 bases, with 14 bases left between them. Germline CDR1 is MNHEY and CDR2 is SMNVEV (reference sequence). This CDR3 comprises 14 residues. Sequenced: PBMCs. This chain joins TRBV27 and TRBJ2-3; D possibly corresponds to TRBD2 (6 bases). The TCR comes from a male donor in good health and CMV-seronegative. CDR3 loop: CASSPGGSGDTQYF. In DNA form, the CDR3 reads TGTGCCAGCAGTCCTGGGGGGTCGGGAGATACGCAGTATTTT.